The rows below give T cell receptor beta chains drawn from one sample of a study of identical twins. TCRdb fed the 5' RACE reads into MiXCR, producing one record per CDR3 protein. Of a few hundred thousand distinct CDR3 sequences listed, 9% to 15% were seen once; the top ten hold 7.2%. This sample was shared with a second study, whose subject was yellow fever vaccine responses in identical twins.

Sequencing was done on a sample of CD8+ T cells sorted from blood. These receptors all come from a woman in her late teens or twenties in good health. The CDR3 runs from the conserved cysteine through the conserved F or W. The D gene is left open where the match is weak. Some rows mark clone size as missing; the rest say once, few, many or name a class of expanded clone.

abundance	j_gene	v_gene	len	d_gene	CDR3nt	CDR3aa
few	TRBJ1-2	TRBV2	11	.	TGTGCCAGCAATACAGGCGATGGCTACACCTTC	CASNTGDGYTF
few	TRBJ2-5	TRBV28	14	.	TGTGCCAGCAGTTTTCTACAGTACCAAGAGACCCAGTACTTC	CASSFLQYQETQYF
.	TRBJ2-2	TRBV7-6	16	.	TGTGCCAGCAGCTTAGGAGCAGAATCGCCCCCCGGGGAGCTGTTTTTT	CASSLGAESPPGELFF
.	TRBJ2-5	TRBV13	17	TRBD2	TGTGCCAGCAGCTTCACTGGACTAGCTTGGTACCAAGAGACCCAGTACTTC	CASSFTGLAWYQETQYF
few	TRBJ2-5	TRBV6-5	15	TRBD1	TGTGCCAGCAGTTACGGGGACAGGGTCGAAGAGACCCAGTACTTC	CASSYGDRVEETQYF
few	TRBJ1-1	TRBV7-9	13	.	TGTGCCAGCAGCCTCCCGTTGAACACTGAAGCTTTCTTT	CASSLPLNTEAFF
few	TRBJ2-2	TRBV7-6	17	.	TGTGCCAGCAGCTTGAGACCAGGAGTCAGCTACACCGGGGAGCTGTTTTTT	CASSLRPGVSYTGELFF
.	TRBJ2-2	TRBV20-1	16	TRBD2	TGCTGTGCTAGAGATCTGACGGGAGGGCCTCCCGGGGAGCTGTTTTTT	CCARDLTGGPPGELFF
many	TRBJ2-1	TRBV29-1	16	.	TGCAGCGTTGAAGATCTGGCGACAGGCTCCTACAATGAGCAGTTCTTC	CSVEDLATGSYNEQFF
few	TRBJ1-1	TRBV20-1	16	TRBD1	TGCAGTGCTAGGCCCGGGACAGCCTGGTCGGGCACTGAAGCTTTCTTT	CSARPGTAWSGTEAFF
few	TRBJ2-1	TRBV7-9	17	TRBD2	TGTGCCAGCAGCGCAGAACCCCTAGCGGGAGGAAGGAATGAGCAGTTCTTC	CASSAEPLAGGRNEQFF
many	TRBJ2-7	TRBV4-1	15	.	TGCGCCAGCAGCCAAGAGGCGACCCGTTCCTACGAGCAGTACTTC	CASSQEATRSYEQYF
.	TRBJ1-1	TRBV2	16	.	TGTGCCAGCAATGAGTTTTCCGGGCCACGGAACACTGAAGCTTTCTTT	CASNEFSGPRNTEAFF
few	TRBJ2-1	TRBV6-1	15	TRBD2	TGTGCCAGCAGAACTAGCGGGGGGGCCTACAATGAGCAGTTCTTC	CASRTSGGAYNEQFF
few	TRBJ1-3	TRBV5-8	15	.	TGTGCCAGCAGCTTGGACCCGACGGGGAGAAACACCATATATTTT	CASSLDPTGRNTIYF
.	TRBJ2-5	TRBV13	13	.	TGTGCCAGCAGCTATCGATTCCGGGAGACCCAGTACTTC	CASSYRFRETQYF
.	TRBJ2-7	TRBV3-1	15	.	TGTGCCAGCAGCCGCAAACAGGGCGGGCGATACGAGCAGTACTTC	CASSRKQGGRYEQYF
few	TRBJ2-2	TRBV10-1	15	.	TGCGCCAGCAGTGAGAGAGGACATCACACCGGGGAGCTGTTTTTT	CASSERGHHTGELFF
many	TRBJ1-1	TRBV4-1	15	.	TGCGCCAGCAGCCAGGAGGGGCTCGGCAACACTGAAGCTTTCTTT	CASSQEGLGNTEAFF
.	TRBJ2-7	TRBV12-3/TRBV12-4	13	.	TGTGCCAGCAGTTTCTCGATAGGGTACGAGCAGTACTTC	CASSFSIGYEQYF
many	TRBJ2-1	TRBV29-1	13	.	TGCAGCGTTGAAAGTCAGACCCCCCATGAGCAGTTCTTC	CSVESQTPHEQFF
few	TRBJ2-1	TRBV11-3	16	TRBD2	TGTGCCAGCAGCTTAGATACTAGCGGTCCCTACAATGAGCAGTTCTTC	CASSLDTSGPYNEQFF
few	TRBJ1-1	TRBV27	16	.	TGTGCCAGCAGTCCTTATATCTGGACAGTGAACACTGAAGCTTTCTTT	CASSPYIWTVNTEAFF
.	TRBJ1-6	TRBV4-1	16	TRBD1	TGCGCCAGCAGCCAAGATTCGGGACAGTTTAATTCACCCCTCCACTTT	CASSQDSGQFNSPLHF
few	TRBJ2-5	TRBV12-3/TRBV12-4	15	.	TGTGCCAGCAGTTCAACCACCGACAGTCAAGAGACCCAGTACTTC	CASSSTTDSQETQYF
many	TRBJ2-3	TRBV7-9	14	.	TGTGCCAGCAGCCGTGGTGGGAGCACAGATACGCAGTATTTT	CASSRGGSTDTQYF
.	TRBJ2-2	TRBV6-1	13	.	TGTGCCACCTTATACGGGGACACCGGGGAGCTGTTTTTT	CATLYGDTGELFF
.	TRBJ1-3	TRBV12-3/TRBV12-4	16	.	TGTGCCAGCACTCGCCCCCAGGTTGACTCTGGAAACACCATATATTTT	CASTRPQVDSGNTIYF
many	TRBJ2-1	TRBV7-6	14	TRBD2	TGTGCCAGCAGCTTAGAGGCTAGCGGGAATGAGCAGTTCTTC	CASSLEASGNEQFF
.	TRBJ2-1	TRBV9	13	.	TGTGCCAGCAGCGTAGCAGGGTGGGGTGAGCAGTTCTTC	CASSVAGWGEQFF
.	TRBJ2-7	TRBV6-5	15	TRBD1	TGTGCCAGCAGTTACGGACAGGTTAGCTCCTACGAGCAGTACTTC	CASSYGQVSSYEQYF
.	TRBJ1-6	TRBV28	12	.	TGTGCCAGCTCCTGGTATAATTCACCCCTCCACTTT	CASSWYNSPLHF
.	TRBJ2-2	TRBV20-1	14	.	TGCAGTGCTAGTACCGGAGAGGCCACCGGGGAGCTGTTTTTT	CSASTGEATGELFF
many	TRBJ2-1	TRBV11-2	13	.	TGTGCCAGCAGCTTAATCTTGCGGGATGAGCAGTTCTTC	CASSLILRDEQFF
.	TRBJ2-1	TRBV5-1	15	TRBD1	TGCGCCAGCAGCTTGGAGAAGGGGGCGCGGGATGAGCAGTTCTTC	CASSLEKGARDEQFF
.	TRBJ2-2	TRBV28	13	.	TGTGCCAGCAGTTTTCGGCTTCCCGGGGAGCTGTTTTTT	CASSFRLPGELFF
.	TRBJ2-3	TRBV29-1	14	.	TGCAGCGTTGAAAGCGTTATGGTGACAGATACGCAGTATTTT	CSVESVMVTDTQYF